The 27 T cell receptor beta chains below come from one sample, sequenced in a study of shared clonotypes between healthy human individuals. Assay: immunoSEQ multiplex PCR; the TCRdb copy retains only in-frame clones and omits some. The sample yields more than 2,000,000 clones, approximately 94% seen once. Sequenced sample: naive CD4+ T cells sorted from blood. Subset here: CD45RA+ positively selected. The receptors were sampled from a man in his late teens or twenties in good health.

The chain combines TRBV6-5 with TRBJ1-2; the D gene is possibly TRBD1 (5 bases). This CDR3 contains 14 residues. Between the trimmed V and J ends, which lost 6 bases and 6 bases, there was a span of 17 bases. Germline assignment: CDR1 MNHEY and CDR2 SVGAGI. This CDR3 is CASRLRDLPHGYTF. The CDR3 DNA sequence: TGTGCCAGCAGACTGCGGGACCTCCCCCATGGCTACACCTTC.

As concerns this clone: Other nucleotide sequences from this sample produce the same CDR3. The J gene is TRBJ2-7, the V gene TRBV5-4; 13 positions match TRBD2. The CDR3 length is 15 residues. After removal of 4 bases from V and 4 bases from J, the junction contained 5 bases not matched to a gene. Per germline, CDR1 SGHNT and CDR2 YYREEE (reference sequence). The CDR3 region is CASSPGTSGIYEQYF. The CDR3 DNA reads TGTGCCAGCAGCCCTGGGACTAGCGGGATATACGAGCAGTACTTC.

The CDR3 region is CASSYLAGSNTGELFF. The DNA of the CDR3 is TGTGCCAGCAGTTACCTAGCGGGATCGAACACCGGGGAGCTGTTTTTT. This chain connects TRBV6-5 to TRBJ2-2; 9 bases match TRBD2. The CDR3 has 16 residues. The trim removed 2 bases at V and 0 bases at J, leaving 1 base unmatched. Germline V CDR1 and CDR2: MNHEY, SVGAGI.

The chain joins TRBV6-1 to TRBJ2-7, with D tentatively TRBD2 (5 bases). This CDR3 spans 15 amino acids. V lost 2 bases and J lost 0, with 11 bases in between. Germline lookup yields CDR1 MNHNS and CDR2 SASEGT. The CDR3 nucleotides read TGTGCCAGCAGTGAAATACTGGGGAGCTCCTACGAGCAGTACTTC. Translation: CASSEILGSSYEQYF.

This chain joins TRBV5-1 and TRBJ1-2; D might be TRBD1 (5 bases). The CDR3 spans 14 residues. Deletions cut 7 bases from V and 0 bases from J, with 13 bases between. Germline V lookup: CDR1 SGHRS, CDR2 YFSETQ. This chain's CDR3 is CASGPGLTNYGYTF. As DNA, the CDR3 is TGCGCCAGCGGGCCGGGACTGACTAACTATGGCTACACCTTC.

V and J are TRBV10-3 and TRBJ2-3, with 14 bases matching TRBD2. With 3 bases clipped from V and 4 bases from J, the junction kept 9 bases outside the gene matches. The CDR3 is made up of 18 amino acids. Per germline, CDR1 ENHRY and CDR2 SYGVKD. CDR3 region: CAISDGTSGGLRADTQYF. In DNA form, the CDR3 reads TGTGCCATCAGTGATGGGACTAGCGGGGGACTCAGGGCAGATACGCAGTATTTT.

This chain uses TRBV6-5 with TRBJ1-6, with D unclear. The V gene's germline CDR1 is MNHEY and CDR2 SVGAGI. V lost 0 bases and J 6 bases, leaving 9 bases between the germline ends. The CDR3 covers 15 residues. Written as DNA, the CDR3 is TGTGCCAGCAGTTACTCGAACGGCGCTAATTCACCCCTCCACTTT. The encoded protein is CASSYSNGANSPLHF.

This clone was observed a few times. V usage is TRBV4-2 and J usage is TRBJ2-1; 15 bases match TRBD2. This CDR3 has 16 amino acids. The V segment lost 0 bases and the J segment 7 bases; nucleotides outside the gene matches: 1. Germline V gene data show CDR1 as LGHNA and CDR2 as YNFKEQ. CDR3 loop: CASSQDGTSGGNEQFF. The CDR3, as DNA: TGTGCCAGCAGCCAAGATGGGACTAGCGGGGGGAATGAGCAGTTCTTC.

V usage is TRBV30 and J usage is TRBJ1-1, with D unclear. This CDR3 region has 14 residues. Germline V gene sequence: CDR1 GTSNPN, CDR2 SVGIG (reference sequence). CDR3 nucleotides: TGTGCGACTGGAAGACGAGGGCCGACCACTGAAGCTTTCTTT. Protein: CATGRRGPTTEAFF. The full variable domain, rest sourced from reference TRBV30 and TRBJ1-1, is SQTIHQWPATLVQPVGSPLSLECTVEGTSNPNLYWYRQAAGRGLQLLFYSVGIGQISSEVPQNLSASRPQDRQFILSSKKLLLSDSGFYLCATGRRGPTTEAFFGQGTRLTVV.

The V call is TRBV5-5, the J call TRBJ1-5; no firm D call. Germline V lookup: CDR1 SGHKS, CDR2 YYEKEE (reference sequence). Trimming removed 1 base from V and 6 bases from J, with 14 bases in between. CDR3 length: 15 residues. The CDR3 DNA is TGTGCCAGCAGCTTGATCGCGGGCCCCGCTCAGCCCCAGCATTTT. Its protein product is CASSLIAGPAQPQHF.

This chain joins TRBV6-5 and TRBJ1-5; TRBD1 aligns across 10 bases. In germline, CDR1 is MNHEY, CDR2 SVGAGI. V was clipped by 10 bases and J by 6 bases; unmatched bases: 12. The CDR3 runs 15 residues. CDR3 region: CATQPGQGWTQPQHF. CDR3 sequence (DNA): TGTGCCACGCAACCGGGACAGGGGTGGACTCAGCCCCAGCATTTT.

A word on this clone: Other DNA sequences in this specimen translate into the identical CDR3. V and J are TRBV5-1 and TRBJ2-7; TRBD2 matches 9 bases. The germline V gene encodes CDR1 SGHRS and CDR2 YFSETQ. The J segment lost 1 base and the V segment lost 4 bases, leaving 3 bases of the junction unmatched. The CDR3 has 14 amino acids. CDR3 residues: CASSPGLASYEQYF. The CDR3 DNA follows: TGCGCCAGCAGCCCGGGACTAGCATCCTACGAGCAGTACTTC. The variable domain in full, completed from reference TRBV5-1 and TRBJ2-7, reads KAGVTQTPRYLIKTRGQQVTLSCSPISGHRSVSWYQQTPGQGLQFLFEYFSETQRNKGNFPGRFSGRQFSNSRSEMNVSTLELGDSALYLCASSPGLASYEQYFGPGTRLTVT.

The CDR3 is CASIPTTGGNSPLHF. DNA for the CDR3: TGTGCCAGCATTCCTACCACAGGGGGAAATTCACCCCTCCACTTT. The chain joins TRBV7-2 to TRBJ1-6, with TRBD1 identical over 8 bases. The V gene end was trimmed by 7 bases and the J gene end by 7 bases; junction bases not matched to a gene: 9. The CDR3 sequence is 15 residues long. Germline V CDR1 and CDR2: SGHTA, FQGNSA. Based on the CDR3 plus reference TRBV7-2 and TRBJ1-6, the full variable domain is GAGVSQSPSNKVTEKGKDVELRCDPISGHTALYWYRQSLGQGLEFLIYFQGNSAPDKSGLPSDRFSAERTGGSVSTLTIQRTQQEDSAVYLCASIPTTGGNSPLHFGNGTRLTVT.

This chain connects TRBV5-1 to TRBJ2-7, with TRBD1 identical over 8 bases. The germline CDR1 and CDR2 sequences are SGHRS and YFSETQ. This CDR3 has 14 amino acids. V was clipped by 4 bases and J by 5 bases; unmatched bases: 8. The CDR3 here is CASSPSGQGHEQYF. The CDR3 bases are TGCGCCAGCAGCCCATCAGGACAGGGCCACGAGCAGTACTTC.

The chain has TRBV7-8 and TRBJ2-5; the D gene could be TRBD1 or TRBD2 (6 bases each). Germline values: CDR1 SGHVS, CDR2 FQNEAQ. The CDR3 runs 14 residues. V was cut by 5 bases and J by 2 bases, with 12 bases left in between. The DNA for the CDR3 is TGTGCCAGCAGCGGGGGGCAGTGGCAAGAGACCCAGTACTTC. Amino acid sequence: CASSGGQWQETQYF.

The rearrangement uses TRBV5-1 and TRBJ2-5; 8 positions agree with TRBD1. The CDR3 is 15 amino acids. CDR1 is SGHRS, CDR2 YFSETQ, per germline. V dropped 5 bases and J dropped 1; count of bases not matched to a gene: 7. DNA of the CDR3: TGCGCCAGCAGTCAAAGTGGACAGGGCCAAGAGACCCAGTACTTC. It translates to CASSQSGQGQETQYF.

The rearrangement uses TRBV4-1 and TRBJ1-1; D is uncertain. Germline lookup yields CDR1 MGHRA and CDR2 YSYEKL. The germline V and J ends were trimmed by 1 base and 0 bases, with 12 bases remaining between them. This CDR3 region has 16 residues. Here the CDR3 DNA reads TGCGCCAGCAGCCAAGGGGCGGCACAAATGAACACTGAAGCTTTCTTT. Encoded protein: CASSQGAAQMNTEAFF.

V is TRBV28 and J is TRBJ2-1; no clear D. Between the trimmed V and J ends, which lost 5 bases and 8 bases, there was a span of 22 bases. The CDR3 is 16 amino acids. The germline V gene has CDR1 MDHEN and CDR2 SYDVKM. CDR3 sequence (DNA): TGTGCCAGCAGTCCCCCGGACCGCCCTTTCAGCGATGAGCAGTTCTTC. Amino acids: CASSPPDRPFSDEQFF.

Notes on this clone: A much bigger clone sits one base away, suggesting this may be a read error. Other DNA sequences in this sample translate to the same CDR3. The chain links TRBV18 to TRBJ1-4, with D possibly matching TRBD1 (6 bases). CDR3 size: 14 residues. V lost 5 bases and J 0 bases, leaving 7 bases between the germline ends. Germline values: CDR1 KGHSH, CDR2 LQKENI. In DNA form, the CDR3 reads TGTGCCAGCTCATCAGGGGCAACTAATGAAAAACTGTTTTTT. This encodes CASSSGATNEKLFF.

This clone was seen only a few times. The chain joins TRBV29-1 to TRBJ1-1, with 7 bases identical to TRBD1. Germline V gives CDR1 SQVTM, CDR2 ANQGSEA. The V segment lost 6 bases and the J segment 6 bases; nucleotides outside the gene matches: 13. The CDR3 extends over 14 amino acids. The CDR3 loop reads CSVAVDRTVAEAFF. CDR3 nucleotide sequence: TGCAGCGTGGCCGTGGACAGGACCGTAGCTGAAGCTTTCTTT.

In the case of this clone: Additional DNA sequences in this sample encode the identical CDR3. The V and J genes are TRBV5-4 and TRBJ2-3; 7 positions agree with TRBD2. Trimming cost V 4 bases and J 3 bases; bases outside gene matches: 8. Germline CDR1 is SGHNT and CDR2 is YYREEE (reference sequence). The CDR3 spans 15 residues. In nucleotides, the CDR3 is TGTGCCAGCAGCCTGGGGGGGGGTAGGACAGATACGCAGTATTTT. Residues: CASSLGGGRTDTQYF.

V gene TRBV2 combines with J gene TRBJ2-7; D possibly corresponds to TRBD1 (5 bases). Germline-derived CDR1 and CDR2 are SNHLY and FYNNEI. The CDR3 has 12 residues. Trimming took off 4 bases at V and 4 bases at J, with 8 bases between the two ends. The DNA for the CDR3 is TGTGCCAGCAGTGTCAGGGCGTACGAGCAGTACTTC. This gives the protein CASSVRAYEQYF.

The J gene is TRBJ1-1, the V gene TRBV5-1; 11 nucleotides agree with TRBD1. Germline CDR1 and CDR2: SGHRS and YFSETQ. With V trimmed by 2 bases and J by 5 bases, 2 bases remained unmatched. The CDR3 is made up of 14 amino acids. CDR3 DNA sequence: TGCGCCAGCAGCTTCGGACAGGGGGCGACTGAAGCTTTCTTT. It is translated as CASSFGQGATEAFF.

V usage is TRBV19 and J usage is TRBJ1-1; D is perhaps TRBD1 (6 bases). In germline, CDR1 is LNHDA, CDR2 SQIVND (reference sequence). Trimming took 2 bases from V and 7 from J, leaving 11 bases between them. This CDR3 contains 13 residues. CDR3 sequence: CASSITSGVEAFF. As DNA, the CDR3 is TGTGCCAGTAGTATAACGTCAGGGGTTGAAGCTTTCTTT.

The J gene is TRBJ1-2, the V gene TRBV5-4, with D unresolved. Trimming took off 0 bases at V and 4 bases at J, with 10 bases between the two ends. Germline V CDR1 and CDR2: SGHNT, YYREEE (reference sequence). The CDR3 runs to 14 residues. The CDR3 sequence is CASSLETALYGYTF. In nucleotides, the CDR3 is TGTGCCAGCAGCTTGGAAACAGCGCTCTATGGCTACACCTTC.

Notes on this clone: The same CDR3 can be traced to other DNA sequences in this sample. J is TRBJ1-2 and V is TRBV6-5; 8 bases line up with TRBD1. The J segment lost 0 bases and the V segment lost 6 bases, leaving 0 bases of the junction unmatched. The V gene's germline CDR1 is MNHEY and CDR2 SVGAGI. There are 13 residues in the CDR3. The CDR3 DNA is TGTGCCAGCAGACAGGGGGCTAACTATGGCTACACCTTC. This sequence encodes CASRQGANYGYTF.

CDR3 nucleotides: TGTGCCAGCAGCTCCCTTACAGGGAAGACTGAAGCTTTCTTT. Protein: CASSSLTGKTEAFF. J is TRBJ1-1 and V is TRBV7-6; tentatively, D is TRBD1 (6 bases). Germline assignment: CDR1 SGHVS and CDR2 FNYEAQ. The CDR3 spans 14 residues. V was clipped by 4 bases and J by 5 bases, with 14 bases between them.